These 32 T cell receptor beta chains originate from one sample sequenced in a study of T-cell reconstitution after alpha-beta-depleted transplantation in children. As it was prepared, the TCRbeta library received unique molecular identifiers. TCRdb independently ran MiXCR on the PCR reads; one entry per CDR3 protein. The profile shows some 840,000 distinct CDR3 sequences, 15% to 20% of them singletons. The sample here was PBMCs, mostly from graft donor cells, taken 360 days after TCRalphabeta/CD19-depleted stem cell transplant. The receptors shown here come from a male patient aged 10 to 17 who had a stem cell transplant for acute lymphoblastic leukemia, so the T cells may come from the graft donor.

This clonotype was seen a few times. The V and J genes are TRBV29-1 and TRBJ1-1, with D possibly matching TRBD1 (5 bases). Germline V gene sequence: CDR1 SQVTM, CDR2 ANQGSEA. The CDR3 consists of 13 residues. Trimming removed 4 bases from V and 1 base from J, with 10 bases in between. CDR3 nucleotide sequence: TGCAGCGTTGGTACAGGCGAGAACACTGAAGCTTTCTTT. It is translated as CSVGTGENTEAFF.

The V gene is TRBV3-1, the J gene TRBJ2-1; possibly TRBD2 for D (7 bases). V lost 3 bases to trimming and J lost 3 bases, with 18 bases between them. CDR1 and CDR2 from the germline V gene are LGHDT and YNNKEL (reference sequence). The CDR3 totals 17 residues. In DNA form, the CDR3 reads TGTGCCAGCAGCCACAGGGGCGGGGGCCGCTACTACAATGAGCAGTTCTTC. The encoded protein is CASSHRGGGRYYNEQFF.

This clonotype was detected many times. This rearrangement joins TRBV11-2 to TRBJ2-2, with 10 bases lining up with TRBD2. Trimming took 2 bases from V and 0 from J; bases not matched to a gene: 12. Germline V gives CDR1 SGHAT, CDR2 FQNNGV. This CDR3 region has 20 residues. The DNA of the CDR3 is TGTGCCAGCAGCTTAACATCCTGGACTAGCGGCCACCCGAACACCGGGGAGCTGTTTTTT. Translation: CASSLTSWTSGHPNTGELFF.

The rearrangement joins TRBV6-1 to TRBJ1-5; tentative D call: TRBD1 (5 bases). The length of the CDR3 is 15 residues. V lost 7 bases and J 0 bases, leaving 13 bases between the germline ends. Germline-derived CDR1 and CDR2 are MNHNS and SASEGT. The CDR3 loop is CASIEAGNSNQPQHF. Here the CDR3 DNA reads TGTGCCAGCATAGAGGCAGGGAATAGCAATCAGCCCCAGCATTTT.

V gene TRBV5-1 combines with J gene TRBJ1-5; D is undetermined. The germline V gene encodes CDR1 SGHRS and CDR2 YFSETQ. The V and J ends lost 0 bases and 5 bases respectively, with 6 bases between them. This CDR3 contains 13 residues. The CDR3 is CASSLGTDQPQHF. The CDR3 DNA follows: TGCGCCAGCAGCTTGGGGACCGATCAGCCCCAGCATTTT.

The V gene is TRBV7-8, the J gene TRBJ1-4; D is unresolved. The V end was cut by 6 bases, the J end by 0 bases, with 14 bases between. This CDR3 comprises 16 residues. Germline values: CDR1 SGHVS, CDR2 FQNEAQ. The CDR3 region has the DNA TGTGCCAGCAGGCCCCTGATGGGAGCAACTAATGAAAAACTGTTTTTT. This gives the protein CASRPLMGATNEKLFF. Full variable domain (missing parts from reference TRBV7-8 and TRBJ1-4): GAGVSQSPRYKVAKRGQDVALRCDPISGHVSLFWYQQALGQGPEFLTYFQNEAQLDKSGLPSDRFFAERPEGSVSTLKIQRTQQEDSAVYLCASRPLMGATNEKLFFGSGTQLSVL.

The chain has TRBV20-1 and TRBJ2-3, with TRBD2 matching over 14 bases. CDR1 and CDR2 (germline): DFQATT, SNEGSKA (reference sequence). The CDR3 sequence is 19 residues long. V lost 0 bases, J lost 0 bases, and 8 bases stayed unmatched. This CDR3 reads CSARDGTSGRISSTDTQYF. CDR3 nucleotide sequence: TGCAGTGCTAGAGATGGGACTAGCGGGAGAATCTCGAGCACAGATACGCAGTATTTT.

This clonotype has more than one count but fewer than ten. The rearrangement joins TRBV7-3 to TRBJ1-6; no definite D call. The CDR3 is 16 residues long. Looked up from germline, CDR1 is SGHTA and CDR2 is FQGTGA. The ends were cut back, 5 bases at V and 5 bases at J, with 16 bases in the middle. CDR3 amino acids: CASSRRPYEDNSPLHF. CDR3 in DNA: TGTGCCAGCAGCCGTCGTCCGTACGAGGATAATTCACCCCTCCACTTT.

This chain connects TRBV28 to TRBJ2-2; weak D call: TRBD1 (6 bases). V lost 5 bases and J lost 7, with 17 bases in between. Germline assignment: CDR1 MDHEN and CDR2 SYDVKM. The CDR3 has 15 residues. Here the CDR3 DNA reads TGTGCCAGCAGTCCCCGCAGGGGACCCCGCGGGGAGCTGTTTTTT. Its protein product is CASSPRRGPRGELFF.

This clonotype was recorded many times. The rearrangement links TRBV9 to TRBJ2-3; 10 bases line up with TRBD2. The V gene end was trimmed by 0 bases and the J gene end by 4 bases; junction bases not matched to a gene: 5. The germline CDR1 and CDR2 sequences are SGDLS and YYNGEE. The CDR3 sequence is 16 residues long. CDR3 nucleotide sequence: TGTGCCAGCAGCGTAGAGGTAGCGGGGGGAGCAGATACGCAGTATTTT. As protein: CASSVEVAGGADTQYF.

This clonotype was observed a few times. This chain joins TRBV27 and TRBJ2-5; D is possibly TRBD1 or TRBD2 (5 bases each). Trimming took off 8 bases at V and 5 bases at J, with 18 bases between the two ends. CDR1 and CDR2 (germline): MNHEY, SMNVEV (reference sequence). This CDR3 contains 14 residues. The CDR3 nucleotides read TGTGCCAGCGGTGAGGGACCAGAAAAGGAGACCCAGTACTTC. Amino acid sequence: CASGEGPEKETQYF.

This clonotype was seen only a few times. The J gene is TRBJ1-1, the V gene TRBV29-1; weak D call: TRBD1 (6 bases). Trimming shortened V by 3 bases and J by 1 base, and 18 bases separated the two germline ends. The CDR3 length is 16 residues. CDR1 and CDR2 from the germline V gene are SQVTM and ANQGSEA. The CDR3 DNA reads TGCAGCGTTGATTTTGCAGGGGAAAGGGGGAACACTGAAGCTTTCTTT. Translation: CSVDFAGERGNTEAFF.

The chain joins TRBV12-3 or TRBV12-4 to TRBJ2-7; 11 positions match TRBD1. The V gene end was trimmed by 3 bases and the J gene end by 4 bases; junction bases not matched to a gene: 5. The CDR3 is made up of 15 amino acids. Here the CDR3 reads CASSLRTGGVYEQYF. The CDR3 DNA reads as TGTGCCAGCAGTTTGAGGACAGGGGGCGTGTACGAGCAGTACTTC.

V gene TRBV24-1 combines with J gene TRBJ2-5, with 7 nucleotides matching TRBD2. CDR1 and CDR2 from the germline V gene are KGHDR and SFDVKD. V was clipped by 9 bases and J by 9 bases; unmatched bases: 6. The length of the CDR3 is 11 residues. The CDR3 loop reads CATGGVGSQYF. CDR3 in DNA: TGTGCCACCGGGGGGGTAGGGTCCCAGTACTTC.

CDR3 loop: CASTGENQPQHF. The CDR3, as DNA: TGTGCCAGCACAGGGGAGAATCAGCCCCAGCATTTT. The V and J genes are TRBV2 and TRBJ1-5, with a tentative D call TRBD1 (6 bases). Germline V gene lookup returns CDR1 SNHLY and CDR2 FYNNEI. The CDR3 extends over 12 amino acids. Trimming left V 7 bases short and J 4 bases short, with 8 bases between.

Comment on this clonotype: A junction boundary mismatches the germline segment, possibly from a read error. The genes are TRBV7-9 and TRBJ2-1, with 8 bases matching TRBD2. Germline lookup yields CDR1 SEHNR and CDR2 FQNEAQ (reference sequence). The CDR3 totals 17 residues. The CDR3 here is CAISPRGAGGSYNEQFF. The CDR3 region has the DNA TGTGCCATCAGCCCCCGAGGTGCGGGAGGTTCCTACAATGAGCAGTTCTTC.

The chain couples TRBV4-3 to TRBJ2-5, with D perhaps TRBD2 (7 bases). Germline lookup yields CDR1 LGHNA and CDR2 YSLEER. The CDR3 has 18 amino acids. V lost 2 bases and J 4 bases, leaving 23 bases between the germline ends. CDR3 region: CASSQSPSGGASGETQYF. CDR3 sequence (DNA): TGCGCCAGCAGCCAATCACCATCGGGGGGCGCCTCGGGAGAGACCCAGTACTTC.

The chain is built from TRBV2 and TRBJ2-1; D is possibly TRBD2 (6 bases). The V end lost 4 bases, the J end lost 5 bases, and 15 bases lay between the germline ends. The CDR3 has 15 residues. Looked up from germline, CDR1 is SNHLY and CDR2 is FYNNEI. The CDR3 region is CASSGPGLGHNEQFF. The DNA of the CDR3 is TGTGCCAGCAGTGGGCCGGGACTGGGCCACAATGAGCAGTTCTTC.

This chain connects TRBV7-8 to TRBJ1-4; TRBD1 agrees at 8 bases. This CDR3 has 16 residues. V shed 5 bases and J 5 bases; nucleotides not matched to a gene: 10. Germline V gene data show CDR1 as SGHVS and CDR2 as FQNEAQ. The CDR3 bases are TGTGCCAGCAGCAGCGGACAGGGTGGGCGGAATGAAAAACTGTTTTTT. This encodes CASSSGQGGRNEKLFF.

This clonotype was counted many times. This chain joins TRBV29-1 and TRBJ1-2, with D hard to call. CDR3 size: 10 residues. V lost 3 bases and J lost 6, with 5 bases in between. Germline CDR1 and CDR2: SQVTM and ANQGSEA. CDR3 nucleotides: TGCAGCGTTGACAGACATGGCTACACCTTC. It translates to CSVDRHGYTF.

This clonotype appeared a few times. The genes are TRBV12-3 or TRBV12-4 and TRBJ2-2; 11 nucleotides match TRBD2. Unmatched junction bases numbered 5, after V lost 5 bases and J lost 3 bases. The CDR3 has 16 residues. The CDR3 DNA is TGTGCCAGCAGTACCGGGACTAGCGGATACACCGGGGAGCTGTTTTTT. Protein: CASSTGTSGYTGELFF.

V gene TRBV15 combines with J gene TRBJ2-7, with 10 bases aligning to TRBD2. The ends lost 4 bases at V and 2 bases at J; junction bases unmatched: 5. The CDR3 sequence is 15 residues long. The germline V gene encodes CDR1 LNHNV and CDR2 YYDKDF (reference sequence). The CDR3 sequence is CATSIGLAATYEQYF. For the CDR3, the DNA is TGTGCCACCAGCATCGGACTAGCGGCGACCTACGAGCAGTACTTC.

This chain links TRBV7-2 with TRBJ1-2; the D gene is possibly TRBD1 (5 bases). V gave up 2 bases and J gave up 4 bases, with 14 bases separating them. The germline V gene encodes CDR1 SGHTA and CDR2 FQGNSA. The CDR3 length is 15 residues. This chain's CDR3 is CASSLRGGGIYGYTF. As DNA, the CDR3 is TGTGCCAGCAGCTTAAGAGGCGGGGGGATCTATGGCTACACCTTC.

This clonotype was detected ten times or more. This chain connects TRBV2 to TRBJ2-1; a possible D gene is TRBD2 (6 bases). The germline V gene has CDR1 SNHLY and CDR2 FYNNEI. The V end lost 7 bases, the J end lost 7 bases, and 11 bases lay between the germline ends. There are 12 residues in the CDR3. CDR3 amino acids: CASINLANEQFF. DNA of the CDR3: TGTGCCAGCATTAATCTAGCGAATGAGCAGTTCTTC.

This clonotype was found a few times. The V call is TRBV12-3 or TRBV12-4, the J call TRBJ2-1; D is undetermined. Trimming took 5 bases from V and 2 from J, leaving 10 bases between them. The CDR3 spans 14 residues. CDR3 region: CASSPRTTYNEQFF. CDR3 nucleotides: TGTGCCAGCAGTCCCCGGACGACCTACAATGAGCAGTTCTTC.

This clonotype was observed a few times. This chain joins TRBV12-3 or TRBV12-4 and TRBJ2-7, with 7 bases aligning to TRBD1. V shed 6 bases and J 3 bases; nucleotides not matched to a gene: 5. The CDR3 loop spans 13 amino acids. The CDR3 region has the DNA TGTGCCAGCAGGCCGACAGGGAACTACGAGCAGTACTTC. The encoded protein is CASRPTGNYEQYF.

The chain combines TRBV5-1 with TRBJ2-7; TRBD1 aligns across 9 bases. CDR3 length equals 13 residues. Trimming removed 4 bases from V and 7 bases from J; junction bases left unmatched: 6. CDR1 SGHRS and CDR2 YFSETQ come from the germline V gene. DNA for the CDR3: TGCGCCAGCAGCAAACAGGGGGCGAGGGAGCAGTACTTC. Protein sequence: CASSKQGAREQYF. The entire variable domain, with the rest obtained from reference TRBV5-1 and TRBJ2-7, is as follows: KAGVTQTPRYLIKTRGQQVTLSCSPISGHRSVSWYQQTPGQGLQFLFEYFSETQRNKGNFPGRFSGRQFSNSRSEMNVSTLELGDSALYLCASSKQGAREQYFGPGTRLTVT.

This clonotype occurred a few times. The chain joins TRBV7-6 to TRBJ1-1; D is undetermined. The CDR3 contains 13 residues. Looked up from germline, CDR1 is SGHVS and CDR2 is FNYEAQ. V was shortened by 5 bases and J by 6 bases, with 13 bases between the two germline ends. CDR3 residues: CASSILGVAEAFF. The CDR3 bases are TGTGCCAGCAGCATCCTTGGGGTGGCTGAAGCTTTCTTT.

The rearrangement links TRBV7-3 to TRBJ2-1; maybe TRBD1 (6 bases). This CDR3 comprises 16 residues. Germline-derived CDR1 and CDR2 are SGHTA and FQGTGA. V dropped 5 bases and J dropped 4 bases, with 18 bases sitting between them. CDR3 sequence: CASSPLTHQGYNEQFF. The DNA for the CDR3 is TGTGCCAGCAGCCCGCTGACTCATCAGGGGTACAATGAGCAGTTCTTC.

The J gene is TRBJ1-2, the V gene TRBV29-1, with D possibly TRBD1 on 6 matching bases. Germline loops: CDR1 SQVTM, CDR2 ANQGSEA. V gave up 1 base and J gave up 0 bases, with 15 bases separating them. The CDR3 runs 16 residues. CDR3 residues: CSVEARGGKSNYGYTF. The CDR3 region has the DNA TGCAGCGTTGAAGCGAGAGGGGGAAAATCTAACTATGGCTACACCTTC. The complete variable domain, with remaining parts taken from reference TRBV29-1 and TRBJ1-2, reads SAVISQKPSRDICQRGTSLTIQCQVDSQVTMMFWYRQQPGQSLTLIATANQGSEATYESGFVIDKFPISRPNLTFSTLTVSNMSPEDSSIYLCSVEARGGKSNYGYTFGSGTRLTVV.

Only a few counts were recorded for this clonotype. In DNA, the CDR3 is TGCAGTGCTAGACGACTAGAAGGAAATGAGCAGTTCTTC. Protein sequence: CSARRLEGNEQFF. This rearrangement joins TRBV20-1 to TRBJ2-1; D perhaps matches TRBD2 (6 bases). V gave up 2 bases and J gave up 7 bases, with 12 bases separating them. The length of the CDR3 is 13 residues. The germline V gene has CDR1 DFQATT and CDR2 SNEGSKA (reference sequence).

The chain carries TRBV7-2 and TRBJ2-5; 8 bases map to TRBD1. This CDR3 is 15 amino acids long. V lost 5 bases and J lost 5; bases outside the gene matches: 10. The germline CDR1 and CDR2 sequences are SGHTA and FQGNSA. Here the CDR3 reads CASSLWTGLGETQYF. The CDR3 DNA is TGTGCCAGCAGCCTGTGGACAGGGTTAGGGGAGACCCAGTACTTC.